Following are 7 T cell receptor beta chains from one sample sequenced in a study of regulatory T cells in long-lasting Graves disease (dated by TCRdb to about 2021). Library creation used multiplex PCR. Sequencing took place on an Illumina HiSeq 4000. To build TCR beta libraries, CDR3 regions were amplified by Arm-PCR using iRepertoire HTBI primers. TCRdb reanalyzed the raw reads on its own, using fastp at Q25 for trimming and MiXCR for clone calling, and kept in-frame beta chains. CDR3 protein duplicates are merged, each entry listing the most common genes and DNA. For this sample the table gives about 420,000 distinct CDR3 sequences, of which around 24% were detected only once. The ten largest clones capture approximately 25% of the sample. This sample's time point label indicates: persistent/refractory GD, antithyroid drugs over 5 years with positive TRAb. For both TCR sequencing and RNA sequencing, RNA was extracted from PBMCs in TRIzol.

The starting material was peripheral blood mononuclear cells (PBMCs), obtained when the disease was refractory, from a patient treated with antithyroid drugs. The receptors were gathered from a female donor with Graves disease.

This clonotype has more than one count but fewer than ten. The rearrangement links TRBV19 to TRBJ1-2; TRBD1 is a possible D gene (6 bases). V lost 6 bases and J 0 bases, leaving 11 bases between the germline ends. Germline CDR1 reads LNHDA; CDR2 reads SQIVND (reference sequence). This CDR3 region has 14 residues. The CDR3 loop is CASSSGTTNYGYTF. The CDR3 nucleotides read TGTGCCAGTAGCTCCGGGACAACTAACTATGGCTACACCTTC. Complete variable domain (other parts from reference TRBV19 and TRBJ1-2): DGGITQSPKYLFRKEGQNVTLSCEQNLNHDAMYWYRQDPGQGLRLIYYSQIVNDFQKGDIAEGYSVSREKKESFPLTVTSAQKNPTAFYLCASSSGTTNYGYTFGSGTRLTVV.

This clonotype occurred a few times. This chain connects TRBV29-1 to TRBJ1-6; the D is unclear. With 8 bases removed from V and 7 bases from J, the gap between germline ends came to 12 bases. Germline lookup yields CDR1 SQVTM and CDR2 ANQGSEA. The CDR3 sequence is 12 residues long. The CDR3 sequence: CSTWEGNSPLHF. The CDR3 nucleotides read TGCAGCACTTGGGAAGGGAATTCACCCCTCCACTTT.

The chain has TRBV19 and TRBJ2-7; TRBD2 agrees at 9 bases. Per germline, CDR1 LNHDA and CDR2 SQIVND (reference sequence). After removal of 0 bases from V and 3 bases from J, the junction contained 6 bases not matched to a gene. The length of the CDR3 is 16 residues. In DNA form, the CDR3 reads TGTGCCAGTAGTATAGATTGGGCTAGCGGGGACTACGAGCAGTACTTC. This codes for CASSIDWASGDYEQYF. Supplemented by reference TRBV19 and TRBJ2-7, the full variable domain reads DGGITQSPKYLFRKEGQNVTLSCEQNLNHDAMYWYRQDPGQGLRLIYYSQIVNDFQKGDIAEGYSVSREKKESFPLTVTSAQKNPTAFYLCASSIDWASGDYEQYFGPGTRLTVT.

This clonotype was found a few times. J is TRBJ2-1 and V is TRBV14, with D uncertain. The CDR3 runs to 13 residues. CDR1 and CDR2 (germline): SGHDN, FVKESK. V gave up 3 bases and J gave up 7 bases, with 10 bases separating them. DNA of the CDR3: TGTGCCAGCAGCCAGGGTCGTTGGAATGAGCAGTTCTTC. This translates into CASSQGRWNEQFF.

On this clonotype itself: This may stem from a read error, because a much larger clone lies one nucleotide away. V and J are TRBV10-3 and TRBJ2-5, with a weak D call TRBD1 (5 bases). With 6 bases removed from V and 4 bases from J, the gap between germline ends came to 18 bases. This CDR3 region has 15 residues. In germline, CDR1 is ENHRY, CDR2 SYGVKD. The CDR3 DNA is TGTGCCATCAGGGAAGGGGCGTCCGAGAGAGAGACCCAGTACTTC. Translated: CAIREGASERETQYF.

As concerns this clonotype: Being one base from a much bigger clone, this may be a read error. CDR3 in DNA: TGTGCCAGCAGCGTAGATGATTATGGAGAGATCCAGTACTTC. It codes for CASSVDDYGEIQYF. V usage is TRBV9 and J usage is TRBJ2-5, with D hard to call. The CDR3 spans 14 residues. Germline CDR1 SGDLS, CDR2 YYNGEE.

The CDR3 region is CASSIARLARLSYNEQFF. The CDR3 DNA reads TGTGCCAGTAGTATAGCCCGACTAGCCCGACTGTCCTACAATGAGCAGTTCTTC. J is TRBJ2-1 and V is TRBV19, with 7 bases that match TRBD2. Germline V gene sequence: CDR1 LNHDA, CDR2 SQIVND (reference sequence). The length of the CDR3 is 18 residues. After removal of 1 base from V and 1 base from J, the junction contained 10 bases not matched to a gene.